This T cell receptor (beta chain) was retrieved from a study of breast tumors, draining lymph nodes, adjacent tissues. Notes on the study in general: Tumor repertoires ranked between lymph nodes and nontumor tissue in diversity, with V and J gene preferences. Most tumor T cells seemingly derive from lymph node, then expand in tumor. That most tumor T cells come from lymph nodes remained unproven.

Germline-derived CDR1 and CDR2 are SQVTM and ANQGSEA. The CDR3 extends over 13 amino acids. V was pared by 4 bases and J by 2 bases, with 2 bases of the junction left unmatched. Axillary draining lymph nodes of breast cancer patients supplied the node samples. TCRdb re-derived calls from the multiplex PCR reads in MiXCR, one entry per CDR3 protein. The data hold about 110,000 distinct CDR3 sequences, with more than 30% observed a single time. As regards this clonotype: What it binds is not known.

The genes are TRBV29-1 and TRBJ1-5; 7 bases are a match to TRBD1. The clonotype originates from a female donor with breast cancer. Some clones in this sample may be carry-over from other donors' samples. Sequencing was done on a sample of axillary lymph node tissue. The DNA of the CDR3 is TGCAGCGTTGTTACAGGGGGCAATCAGCCCCAGCATTTT. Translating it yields CSVVTGGNQPQHF.